One TCR beta chain is described in this entry. The data originate from a study of cytomegalovirus exposure and HLA in healthy donors. Study in general: An early release of data contained approximately 80 million unique TCRs, which came from HLA-typed donors. Membership in the Caucasian-associated ancestry cluster was found for about 80% of nearly 400 genotyped donors.

The CDR3 runs 15 residues. With V trimmed by 3 bases and J by 5 bases, 9 bases remained unmatched. The germline V gene has CDR1 SGHDN and CDR2 FVKESK. The study ran its PCR with 60 Vbeta and 13 Jbeta primers. Libraries were prepared by immunoSEQ multiplex PCR; TCRdb keeps only in-frame clonotypes and omits some of them. The sample totals roughly 100,000 clones. This rearrangement joins TRBV14 to TRBJ1-1; 7 bases are a match to TRBD1. This TCR was sampled from a woman in her 30s in good health and CMV-seronegative. Sequencing used PBMCs. CDR3 amino acids: CASSHTTQGGTEAFF. The CDR3 DNA sequence: TGTGCCAGCAGCCATACGACCCAGGGGGGAACTGAAGCTTTCTTT. The full variable domain, in which reference TRBV14 and TRBJ1-1 provide the parts outside the CDR3, is EAGVTQFPSHSVIEKGQTVTLRCDPISGHDNLYWYRRVMGKEIKFLLHFVKESKQDESGMPNNRFLAERTGGTYSTLKVQPAELEDSGVYFCASSHTTQGGTEAFFGQGTRLTVV.